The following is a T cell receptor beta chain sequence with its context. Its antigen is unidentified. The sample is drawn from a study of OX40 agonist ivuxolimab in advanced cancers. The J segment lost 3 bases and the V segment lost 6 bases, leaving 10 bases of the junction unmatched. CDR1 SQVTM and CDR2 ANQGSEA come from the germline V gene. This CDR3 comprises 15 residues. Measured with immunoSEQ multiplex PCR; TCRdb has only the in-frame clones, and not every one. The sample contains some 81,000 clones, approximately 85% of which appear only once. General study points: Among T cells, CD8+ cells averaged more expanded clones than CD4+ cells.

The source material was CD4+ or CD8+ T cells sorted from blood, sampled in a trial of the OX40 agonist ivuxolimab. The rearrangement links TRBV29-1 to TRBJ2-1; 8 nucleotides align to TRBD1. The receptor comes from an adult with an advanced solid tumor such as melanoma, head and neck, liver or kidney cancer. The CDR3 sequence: CSVGQGRKDYNEQFF. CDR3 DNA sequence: TGCAGCGTCGGACAGGGACGTAAGGACTACAATGAGCAGTTCTTC.